This T cell receptor (beta chain) is from a study of blood T cell repertoires in COVID-19. Study summary: PBMCs, B-cell-depleted T cells, or T cells were the source of the cDNA or gDNA that made up the material.

Sequenced by immunoSEQ multiplex PCR; TCRdb stores in-frame clones only, minus some. The sample gives some 320,000 clones, roughly 90% of which show up once; 2.6% is in the top ten. Germline V gives CDR1 MGHDK, CDR2 SYGVNS. The CDR3 consists of 15 residues. Unmatched junction bases numbered 8, after V lost 3 bases and J lost 8 bases. Participants, about 18 to 90 years old, spanned under 30 US areas. V usage is TRBV25-1 and J usage is TRBJ2-1; 9 positions agree with TRBD2. The clonotype comes from a man aged 60 to 69 who had recovered from COVID-19. What was sequenced was PBMCs or T cells enriched from blood (not recorded which). The CDR3: CASSDVAGGPYEQFF. Written as DNA, the CDR3 is TGTGCCAGCAGTGATGTTGCGGGAGGGCCCTATGAGCAGTTCTTC.